The rows below give T cell receptor beta chains drawn from one sample of a study of blood T cell repertoires in COVID-19. The table came from immunoSEQ multiplex PCR; TCRdb's copy has only in-frame clones and leaves some out. Found here are roughly 200,000 clones, about 76% of them singletons; the top ten hold roughly 9.4%. Sequences were obtained from peripheral blood. The receptors derive from a woman between 45 and 65 years old with active or convalescent COVID-19. CDR3s include the opening cysteine and the closing phenylalanine or tryptophan. D genes are given only for firm matches.

len	v_gene	d_gene	j_gene	CDR3aa
15	TRBV5-5	.	TRBJ2-3	CASSLDGGGTDTQYF
18	TRBV4-3	TRBD2	TRBJ2-2	CASSQDLTGLAGAGELFF
13	TRBV2	.	TRBJ2-7	CASTLTQGYEQYF
16	TRBV27	TRBD1	TRBJ1-2	CASSPQGALSAYGYTF
15	TRBV5-6	.	TRBJ1-2	CASSRWRAVNYGYTF
15	TRBV28	TRBD1	TRBJ1-4	CASSLPQGFGEKLFF
14	TRBV4-2	TRBD1	TRBJ2-7	CASSQSSGTASQYF
15	TRBV7-8	TRBD1	TRBJ2-1	CASSATGGFYNEQFF
15	TRBV6-5	TRBD1	TRBJ2-7	CASSYQGTGLREQYF
17	TRBV11-3	TRBD2	TRBJ2-3	CASSSGGGGSGTDTQYF
15	TRBV11-2	TRBD1	TRBJ2-5	CASSPNSGGRETQYF
14	TRBV6-5	.	TRBJ2-3	CASSYRRETDTQYF
15	TRBV7-3	TRBD1	TRBJ2-1	CASSPAGATGDEQFF
16	TRBV7-8	TRBD1	TRBJ2-7	CASSLWGQTITYEQYF
16	TRBV28	.	TRBJ2-6	CASSPPVGSGANVLTF
14	TRBV6-2/TRBV6-3	.	TRBJ1-1	CASSYSVVRTEAFF
16	TRBV20-1	TRBD1	TRBJ1-3	CSASSIEGGPGNTIYF
14	TRBV9	.	TRBJ1-1	CASSARAQGTEAFF
16	TRBV29-1	TRBD1	TRBJ1-6	CSVEPGQRTYNSPLHF
15	TRBV5-5	TRBD1	TRBJ1-5	CASSGQGIGNQPQHF
17	TRBV9	TRBD2	TRBJ2-7	CASSAHILAESSYEQYF
18	TRBV7-9	.	TRBJ1-3	CASSRGWQDSNTGNTIYF